This note documents a single T cell receptor beta chain sequence. Its matching antigen is unknown. This entry comes from a study of shared clonotypes between healthy human individuals. As for the study in general: Per donor, CD8 memory used one plate, CD8 naive used two, CD4 memory used three and CD4 naive used three.

All donors qualified as healthy HIV-negative adults and had experienced no recent acute infections or vaccinations. This CDR3 has 13 residues. With 8 bases clipped from V and 6 bases from J, the junction kept 8 bases outside the gene matches. Germline V gene data show CDR1 as SEHNR and CDR2 as FQNEAQ (reference sequence). Study-wide points: Shared clonotypes: approximately 4.5% naive CD4, about 3.3% naive CD8, about 2.4% memory CD4, under 0.5% memory CD8.

Method: immunoSEQ multiplex PCR; TCRdb's copy keeps in-frame clones and lacks some. The sample lists around 2.5 million clones, under 95% occurring once. The V gene is TRBV7-9, the J gene TRBJ1-2, with 8 bases that match TRBD1. This sequence originates from a young man in good health. Some clones in this sample may be carry-over from other donors' samples. Source material: naive CD4+ T cells from PBMCs. As to subset: CD45RA+ positively selected. In DNA form, the CDR3 reads TGTGCCAGCCTGCCCGGGACAGGAAATGGCTACACCTTC. As protein: CASLPGTGNGYTF.